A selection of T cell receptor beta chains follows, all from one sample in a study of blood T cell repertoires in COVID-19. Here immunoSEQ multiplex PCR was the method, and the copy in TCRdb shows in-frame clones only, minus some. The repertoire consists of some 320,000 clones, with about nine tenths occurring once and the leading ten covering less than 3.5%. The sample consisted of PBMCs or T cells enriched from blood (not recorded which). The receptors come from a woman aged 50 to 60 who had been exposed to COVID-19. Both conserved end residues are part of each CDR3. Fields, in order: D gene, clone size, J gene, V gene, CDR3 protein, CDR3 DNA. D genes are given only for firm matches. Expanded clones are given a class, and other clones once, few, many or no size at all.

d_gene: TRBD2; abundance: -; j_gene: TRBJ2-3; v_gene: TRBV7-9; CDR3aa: CASSRRLASLTSDTQYF; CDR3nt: TGTGCCAGCAGCAGAAGACTAGCGTCACTAACCTCAGATACGCAGTATTTT
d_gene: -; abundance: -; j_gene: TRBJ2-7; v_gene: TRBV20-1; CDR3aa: CSVLKENEQYF; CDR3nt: TGCAGTGTTTTAAAGGAGAACGAGCAGTACTTC
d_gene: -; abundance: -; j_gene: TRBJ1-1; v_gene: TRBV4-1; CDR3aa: CASSQALRNTEAFF; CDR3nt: TGCGCCAGCAGCCAAGCGCTGAGGAACACTGAAGCTTTCTTT
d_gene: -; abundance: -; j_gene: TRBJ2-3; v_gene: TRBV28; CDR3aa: CASSLPSTDTQYF; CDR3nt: TGTGCCAGCAGTTTACCTAGCACAGATACGCAGTATTTT
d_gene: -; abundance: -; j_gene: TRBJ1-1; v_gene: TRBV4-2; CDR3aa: CASSQPQRNTEAFF; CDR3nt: TGTGCCAGCAGCCAACCACAGAGAAACACTGAAGCTTTCTTT
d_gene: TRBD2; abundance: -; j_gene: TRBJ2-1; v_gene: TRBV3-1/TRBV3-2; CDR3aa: CASSQVFGGGVGNEQFF; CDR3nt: TGTGCCAGCAGCCAAGTTTTTGGCGGGGGGGTCGGAAATGAGCAGTTCTTC
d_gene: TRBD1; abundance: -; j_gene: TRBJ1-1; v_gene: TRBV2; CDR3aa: CASSKGQLNTEAFF; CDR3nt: TGTGCCAGCAGTAAGGGACAGTTGAACACTGAAGCTTTCTTT
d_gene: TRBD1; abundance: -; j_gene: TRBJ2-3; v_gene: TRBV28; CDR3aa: CASSQDRGRDTQYF; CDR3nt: TGTGCCAGCAGTCAGGACAGGGGGAGGGATACGCAGTATTTT
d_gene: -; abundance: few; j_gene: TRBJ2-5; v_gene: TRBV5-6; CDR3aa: CASSLRNGETQYF; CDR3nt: TGTGCCAGCAGCTTGCGAAACGGGGAGACCCAGTACTTC
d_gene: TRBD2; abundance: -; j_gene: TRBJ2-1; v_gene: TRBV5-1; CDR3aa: CASSLDPGLEAFF; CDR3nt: TGCGCCAGCAGCTTGGACCCGGGACTAGAGGCGTTCTTC
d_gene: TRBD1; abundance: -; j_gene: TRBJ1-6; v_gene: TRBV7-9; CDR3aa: CASSSGQGVGSPLHF; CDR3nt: TGTGCCAGCAGCTCGGGACAGGGAGTTGGTTCACCCCTCCACTTT
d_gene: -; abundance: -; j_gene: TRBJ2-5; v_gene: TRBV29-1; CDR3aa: CTPGAVQETQYF; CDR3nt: TGCACCCCGGGAGCGGTACAAGAGACCCAGTACTTC
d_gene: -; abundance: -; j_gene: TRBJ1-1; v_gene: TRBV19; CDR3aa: CASSNTQHTEAFF; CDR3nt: TGTGCCAGTAGTAACACACAGCACACTGAAGCTTTCTTT
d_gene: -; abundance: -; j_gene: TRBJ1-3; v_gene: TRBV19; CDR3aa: CASSIVGLSGNTIYF; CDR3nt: TGTGCCAGTAGTATAGTTGGCCTCTCTGGAAACACCATATATTTT
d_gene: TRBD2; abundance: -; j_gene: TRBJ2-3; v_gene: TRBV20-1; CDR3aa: CSASSGYVSTDTQYF; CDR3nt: TGCAGTGCTAGTAGCGGGTACGTCAGCACAGATACGCAGTATTTT
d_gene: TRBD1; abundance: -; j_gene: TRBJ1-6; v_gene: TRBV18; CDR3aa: CASSGDRSQGSPLHF; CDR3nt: TGTGCCAGCTCAGGGGACAGAAGCCAAGGCTCACCCCTCCACTTT
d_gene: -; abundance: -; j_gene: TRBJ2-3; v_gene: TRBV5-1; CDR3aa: CASSLAGLTDTQYF; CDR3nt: TGCGCCAGCAGCTTGGCTGGCTTAACAGATACGCAGTATTTT
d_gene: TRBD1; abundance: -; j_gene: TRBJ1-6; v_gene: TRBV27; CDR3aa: CASSSDRVSSPLHF; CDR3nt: TGTGCCAGCAGCTCCGACAGGGTCAGTTCACCCCTCCACTTT
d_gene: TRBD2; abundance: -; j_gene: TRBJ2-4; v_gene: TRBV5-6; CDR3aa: CASSPGGTKNIQYF; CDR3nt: TGTGCCAGCAGTCCGGGGGGGACCAAAAACATTCAGTACTTC
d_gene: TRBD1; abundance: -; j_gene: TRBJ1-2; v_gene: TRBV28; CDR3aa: CASTIPPGQGDYGYTF; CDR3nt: TGTGCCAGCACCATTCCTCCGGGACAGGGCGACTATGGCTACACCTTC